This T cell receptor beta chain was sequenced during a study of blood T cell repertoires in COVID-19. Study overall: Donors in the United States, Italy and Spain gave samples during acute or convalescent COVID-19. The analysed material was cDNA or gDNA that came from T cells, B-cell-depleted T cells, or PBMCs.

The CDR3 covers 13 residues. Losses at the gene ends were 1 base for V and 3 bases for J; bases not matched to a gene: 2. CDR1 and CDR2 (germline): GTSNPN, SVGIG (reference sequence). Methods used by the authors: By means of reference gene primer amplification, nucleated cell counts were estimated. Here immunoSEQ multiplex PCR was the method, and the copy in TCRdb shows in-frame clones only, minus some. D and trimming come from the DNA, and the V and J calls and clone size come from that table. Among a few hundred thousand clones, 70% to 85% were seen once, and the ten largest hold 7.5% to 10%. The clonotype comes from an older man with acute or convalescent COVID-19. The material sequenced was peripheral blood. The V and J genes are TRBV30 and TRBJ2-5; 7 bases are a match to TRBD2. CDR3 region: CAWSGGGKETQYF. The CDR3 DNA follows: TGTGCCTGGAGTGGGGGAGGGAAAGAGACCCAGTACTTC.